Sequencing of this T cell receptor (beta chain) was carried out in a study of CD4 T cells in relation to SARS-CoV-2 and coronaviruses. The overall study: TCR beta CDR3s were sequenced after approximately 11-day antigen culture of PBMCs.

This table comes from immunoSEQ multiplex PCR, and its TCRdb copy is limited to in-frame clones, with some not included. The top ten clones hold roughly two fifths of a sample with around 16,000 clones, 70% to 85% of them seen once. CD4+ T cells from unexposed donors were obtained before the COVID-19 pandemic (2011-2018). After roughly 9 days of culture, CD4+ T cells were isolated. Testing used SARS-CoV-2 S/N and four cold-coronavirus spikes on unexposed-donor CD4+ T cells, cells permitting. Unmatched junction bases numbered 5, after V lost 7 bases and J lost 5 bases. The CDR3 extends over 14 amino acids. Germline V lookup: CDR1 KGHDR, CDR2 SFDVKD. On this clone itself: What it binds is not known.

The clonotype was recovered from a human donor in good health. The chain recombines TRBV24-1 with TRBJ2-2; TRBD1 matches 8 bases. The sample consisted of CD4+ T cells from PBMCs, cultured in vitro. The CDR3 DNA follows: TGTGCCACCAGACGGACAGGGAAAACCGGGGAGCTGTTTTTT. Translation: CATRRTGKTGELFF.